This T cell receptor beta chain was identified in a study of OX40 agonist ivuxolimab in advanced cancers. Study-wide background: Patients were treated with intravenous ivuxolimab, dosed at 0.01 to 10 mg/kg and infused every 2 weeks. The study reported partial responses in three patients: one hepatocellular carcinoma, two cutaneous melanoma.

The CDR3 consists of 14 residues. Between the trimmed V and J ends, which lost 6 bases and 1 base, there was a span of 9 bases. Germline CDR1 is SEHNR and CDR2 is FQNEAQ (reference sequence). Generated by immunoSEQ multiplex PCR, the TCRdb table keeps only in-frame clones and is missing some. Of about 10,000 clones listed, 60% to 70% were seen once; the top ten hold 46%. This material consisted of CD4+ or CD8+ T cells sorted from blood, taken in a trial of the OX40 agonist ivuxolimab. This chain connects TRBV7-9 to TRBJ2-2; no definite D call. The origin of this receptor is an adult with an advanced solid tumor such as melanoma, head and neck, liver or kidney cancer. For the CDR3, the DNA is TGTGCCAGCAGGCCTCCAGTGAACACCGGGGAGCTGTTTTTT. As protein: CASRPPVNTGELFF.